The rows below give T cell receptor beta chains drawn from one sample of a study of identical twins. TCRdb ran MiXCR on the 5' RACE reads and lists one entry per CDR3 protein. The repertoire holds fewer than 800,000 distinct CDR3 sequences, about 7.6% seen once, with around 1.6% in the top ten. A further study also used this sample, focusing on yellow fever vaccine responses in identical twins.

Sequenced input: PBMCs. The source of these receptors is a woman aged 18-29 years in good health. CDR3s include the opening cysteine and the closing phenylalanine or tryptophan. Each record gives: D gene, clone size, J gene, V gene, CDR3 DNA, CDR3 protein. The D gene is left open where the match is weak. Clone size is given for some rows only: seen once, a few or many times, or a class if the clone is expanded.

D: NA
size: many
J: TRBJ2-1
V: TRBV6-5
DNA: TGTGCCAGCAGTTACGAAGGTAGTGACTGGACCGCCAACAATGAGCAGTTCTTC
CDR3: CASSYEGSDWTANNEQFF

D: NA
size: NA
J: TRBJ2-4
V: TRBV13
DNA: TGTGCCAGCAGCTCTCTAGCTTTTGGCAAAAACATTCAGTACTTC
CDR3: CASSSLAFGKNIQYF

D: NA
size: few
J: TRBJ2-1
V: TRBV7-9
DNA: TGTGCCAGCAGCAAGGGACCCTACAATGAGCAGTTCTTC
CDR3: CASSKGPYNEQFF

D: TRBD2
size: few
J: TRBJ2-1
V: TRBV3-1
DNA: TGTGCCAGCAGCCTAAGCACGTCGAAACTAGCGAAGAAACACAATGAGCAGTTCTTC
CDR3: CASSLSTSKLAKKHNEQFF

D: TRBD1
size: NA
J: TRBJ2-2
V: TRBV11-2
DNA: TGTGCCAGCAGCCCCAACCCGGACAGGGCCACCACCGGGGAGCTGTTTTTT
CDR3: CASSPNPDRATTGELFF

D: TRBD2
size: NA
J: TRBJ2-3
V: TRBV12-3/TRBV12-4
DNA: TGTGCCAGCAGTAGACTTCCAGCGGGGTTGTCAGATACGCAGTATTTT
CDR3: CASSRLPAGLSDTQYF

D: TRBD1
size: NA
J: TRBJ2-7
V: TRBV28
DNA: TGTGCCAGCATAAAGACAGGGGGCCACGAGCAGTACTTC
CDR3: CASIKTGGHEQYF

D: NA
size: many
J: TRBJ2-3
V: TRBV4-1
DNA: TGCGCCAGCAGCCACTATGCGGACCAGTATTTT
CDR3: CASSHYADQYF

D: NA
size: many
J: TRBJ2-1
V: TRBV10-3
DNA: TGTGCCATCAGTGAGTCGATCCGGCGGGGAACCTACAATGAGCAGTTCTTC
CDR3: CAISESIRRGTYNEQFF

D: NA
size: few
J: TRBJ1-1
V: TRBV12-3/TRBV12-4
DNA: TGTGCCAGCACCCTGATGGGGAATGAAGCTTTCTTT
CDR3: CASTLMGNEAFF

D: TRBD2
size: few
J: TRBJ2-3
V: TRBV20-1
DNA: TGCAGTGCTTCTGGACTAGCGGGGAGGGCAGATACGCAGTATTTT
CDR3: CSASGLAGRADTQYF

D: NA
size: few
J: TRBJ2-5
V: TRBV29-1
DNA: TGCAGCGTGGGTTGGGAGACCCAGTACTTC
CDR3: CSVGWETQYF

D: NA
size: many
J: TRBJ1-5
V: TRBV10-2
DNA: TGCGCCAGCAGCCGAAACGTGGGCAATCAGCCCCAGCATTTT
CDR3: CASSRNVGNQPQHF

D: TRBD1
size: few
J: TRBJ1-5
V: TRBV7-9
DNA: TGTGCCAGCAGCTTATACGACAGGGGGCTACAGCCCCAGCATTTT
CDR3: CASSLYDRGLQPQHF

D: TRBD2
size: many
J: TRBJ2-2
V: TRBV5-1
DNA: TGCGCCAGCAGCTTGGATGCTCGACTAGCGGGCGCCACCGGGGAGCTGTTTTTT
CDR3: CASSLDARLAGATGELFF

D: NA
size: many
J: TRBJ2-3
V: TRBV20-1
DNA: TGCAGTGCTAGTTCTCCTGGGGATACGCAGTATTTT
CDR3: CSASSPGDTQYF

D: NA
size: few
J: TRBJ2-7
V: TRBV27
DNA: TGTGCCAGCAGTTTCTCTCCAAGATTAGAGCAGTACTTC
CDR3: CASSFSPRLEQYF

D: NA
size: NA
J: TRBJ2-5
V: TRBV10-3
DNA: TGTGCCATCAGCCAGGACATCCAAGAGACCCAGTACTTC
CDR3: CAISQDIQETQYF

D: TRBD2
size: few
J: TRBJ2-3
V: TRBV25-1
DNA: TGTGCCAGCAGTGGACCCCTAGCGGGGGCAGTGGATACGCAGTATTTT
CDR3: CASSGPLAGAVDTQYF

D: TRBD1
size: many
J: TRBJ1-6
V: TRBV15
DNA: TGTGCCACCAGCAGAGTAGGGTTCGGGACAGCAGGCCGCTCCTATAATTCACCCCTCCACTTT
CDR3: CATSRVGFGTAGRSYNSPLHF

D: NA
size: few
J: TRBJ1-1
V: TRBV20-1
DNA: TGCAGTGCTACCTCCCAGGGCAACATGAACACTGAAGCTTTCTTT
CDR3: CSATSQGNMNTEAFF

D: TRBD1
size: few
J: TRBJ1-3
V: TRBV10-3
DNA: TGTGCCATCAAGGGACAGGATTACTCTGGAAACACCATATATTTT
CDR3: CAIKGQDYSGNTIYF

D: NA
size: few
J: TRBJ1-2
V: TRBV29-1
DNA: TGCAGCGTTGACCGAGTAGCTTTTGGCTACACCTTC
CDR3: CSVDRVAFGYTF

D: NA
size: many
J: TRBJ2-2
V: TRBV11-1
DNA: TGTGCCAGCAGCAGCTTTCGACGGGGTGCACACTCGAACACCGGGGAGCTGTTTTTT
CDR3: CASSSFRRGAHSNTGELFF

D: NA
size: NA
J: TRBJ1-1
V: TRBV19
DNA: TGTGCCAGTAGTATGGGTTTTGCCACTGAAGCTTTCTTT
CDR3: CASSMGFATEAFF

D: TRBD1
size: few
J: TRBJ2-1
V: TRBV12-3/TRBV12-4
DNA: TGTGCCAGCACCATCAGACAGGGTGGGAACAATGAGCAGTTCTTC
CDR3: CASTIRQGGNNEQFF

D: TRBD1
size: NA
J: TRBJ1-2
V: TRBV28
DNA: TGTGCCAGCACCGACCTCAGGGGGAGCTATGGCTACACCTTC
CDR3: CASTDLRGSYGYTF

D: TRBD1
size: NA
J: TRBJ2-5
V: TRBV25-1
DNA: TGTGCCAGCAGTGTGGGACAGGGCCCGGAGACCCAGTACTTC
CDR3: CASSVGQGPETQYF

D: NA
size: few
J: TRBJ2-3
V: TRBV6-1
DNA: TGTGCCAGCATGGGGGGCGGCACAGATACGCAGTATTTT
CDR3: CASMGGGTDTQYF

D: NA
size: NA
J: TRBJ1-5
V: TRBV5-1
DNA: TGCGCCAGCAGCCCCGGGGGACCTCATAGCAATCAGCCCCAGCATTTT
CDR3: CASSPGGPHSNQPQHF

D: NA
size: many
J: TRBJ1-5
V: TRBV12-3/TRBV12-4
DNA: TGTGCCAGCAGCCCCCAGGAGGGAGCTCAGCCCCAGCATTTT
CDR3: CASSPQEGAQPQHF

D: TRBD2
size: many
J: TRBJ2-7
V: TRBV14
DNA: TGTGCCAGCAGCCTAAAACTAGCGGGAGCCTACGAGCAGTACTTC
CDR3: CASSLKLAGAYEQYF

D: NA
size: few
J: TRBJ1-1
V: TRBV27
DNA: TGTGCCAGCCACATTCGATCGGGGCTGTACACTGAAGCTTTCTTT
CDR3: CASHIRSGLYTEAFF

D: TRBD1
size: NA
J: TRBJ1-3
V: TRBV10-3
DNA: TGTGCCATCAGTGCGGACAGGGCGAGCTCTGGAAACACCATATATTTT
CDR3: CAISADRASSGNTIYF

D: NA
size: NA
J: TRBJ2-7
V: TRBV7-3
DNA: TGTGCCAGCAGCTTAACGGGTGGGGAATCCTACGAGCAGTACTTC
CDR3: CASSLTGGESYEQYF

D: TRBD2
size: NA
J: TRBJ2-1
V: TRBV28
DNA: TGTGCCAGCACAACTTTCCTAGCGGGGGACTACAATGAGCAGTTCTTC
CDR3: CASTTFLAGDYNEQFF

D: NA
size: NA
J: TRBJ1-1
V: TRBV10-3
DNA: TGTGCCATCAGTGAATTGGGGCCGGGACACTCGAACACTGAAGCTTTCTTT
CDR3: CAISELGPGHSNTEAFF

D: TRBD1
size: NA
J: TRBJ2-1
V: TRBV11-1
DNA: TGTGCCAGCAGCCTTAGAGGGGACAGGGGTGGGGTCTCCTACAATGAGCAGTTCTTC
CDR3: CASSLRGDRGGVSYNEQFF

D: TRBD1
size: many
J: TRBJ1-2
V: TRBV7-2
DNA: TGTGCCAGCAGCTACCACAGGGGGCTTGGCTACACCTTC
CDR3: CASSYHRGLGYTF

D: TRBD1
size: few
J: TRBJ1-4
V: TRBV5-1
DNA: TGCGCCAGCAGCTTGAAGACAGGGGCTGAAAAACTGTTTTTT
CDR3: CASSLKTGAEKLFF

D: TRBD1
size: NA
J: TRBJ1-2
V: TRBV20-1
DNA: TGCAGTGCCCCCACAGGGGGGGCTTCTTTCTATGGCTACACCTTC
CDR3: CSAPTGGASFYGYTF

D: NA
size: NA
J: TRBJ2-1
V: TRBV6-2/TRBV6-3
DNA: TGTGCCAGCAGTTACTTTGTGTTCGATGAGCAGTTCTTC
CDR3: CASSYFVFDEQFF

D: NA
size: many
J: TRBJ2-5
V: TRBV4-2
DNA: TGTGCCAGCACCAACCTACTTGCATCAGCGGCAGGTTCCCAAGAGACCCAGTACTTC
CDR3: CASTNLLASAAGSQETQYF

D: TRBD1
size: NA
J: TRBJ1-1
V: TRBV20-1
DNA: TGCAGTGCTAGACTGGGACAGATGAACACTGAAGCTTTCTTT
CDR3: CSARLGQMNTEAFF

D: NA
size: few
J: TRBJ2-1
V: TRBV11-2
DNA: TGTGCCAGCAGCACCCCCAGACAGGGAGGGTTTTCCTACAATGAGCAGTTCTTC
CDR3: CASSTPRQGGFSYNEQFF

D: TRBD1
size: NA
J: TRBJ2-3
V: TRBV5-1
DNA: TGCGCCAGCACCGGGGACAGCCACCCTAGCACAGATACGCAGTATTTT
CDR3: CASTGDSHPSTDTQYF

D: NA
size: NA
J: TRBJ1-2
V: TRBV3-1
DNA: TGTGCCAGCAGCCAAGATTCTGTCGGCTACACCTTC
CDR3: CASSQDSVGYTF

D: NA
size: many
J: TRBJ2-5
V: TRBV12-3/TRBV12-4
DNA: TGTGCCAGCAGTTTTAGTCGGTCGGAGACCCAGTACTTC
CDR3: CASSFSRSETQYF

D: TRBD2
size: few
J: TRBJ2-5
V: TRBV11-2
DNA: TGTGCCAGCAGCTTACTAGCGGGGGGGCCTATGCAGACCCAGTACTTC
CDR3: CASSLLAGGPMQTQYF

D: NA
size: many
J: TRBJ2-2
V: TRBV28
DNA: TGTGCCAGCACCTCAGGTATCTCCGTTTTTTTTAGCGGAATAACGAACACCGGGGAGCTGTTTTTT
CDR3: CASTSGISVFFSGITNTGELFF

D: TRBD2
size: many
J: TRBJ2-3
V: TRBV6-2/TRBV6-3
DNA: TGTGCCAGCAGTTCGACTAGCGGGAGGGATACGCAGTATTTT
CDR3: CASSSTSGRDTQYF

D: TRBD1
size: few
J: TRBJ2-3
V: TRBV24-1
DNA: TGTGCCACCAGCGGGACAGGGGGATTCACAGATACGCAGTATTTT
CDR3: CATSGTGGFTDTQYF

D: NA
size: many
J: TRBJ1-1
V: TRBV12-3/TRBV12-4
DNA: TGTGCCAGCAGTTTTGGGGCCACTGAAGCTTTCTTT
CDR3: CASSFGATEAFF

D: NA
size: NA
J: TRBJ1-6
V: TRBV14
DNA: TGTGCCAGCAGCCATCGCAGGGAATTTGGTAATTCACCCCTCCACTTT
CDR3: CASSHRREFGNSPLHF